These 24 T cell receptor beta chains share one sample of origin, sequenced in a study of shared clonotypes between healthy human individuals. Naive CD8 cells, CD45RO-negative and positively selected for CCR7, excluded terminally differentiated effector memory CD45RA+ cells. Some clones are missing from TCRdb's copy, which holds only in-frame ones; the method was immunoSEQ multiplex PCR. The table records about 2 million clones, 85% to 95% of them present only once. The sample taken for sequencing was naive CD8+ T cells sorted from blood. All receptors come from a young man in good health.

This chain joins TRBV7-6 and TRBJ2-1; 8 bases match TRBD2. Germline CDR1 is SGHVS and CDR2 is FNYEAQ. The ends lost 6 bases at V and 0 bases at J; junction bases unmatched: 10. The CDR3 is 17 amino acids. CDR3 loop: CASRGPPAGDSYNEQFF. The CDR3 coding sequence is TGTGCCAGCAGGGGCCCCCCAGCGGGAGACTCCTACAATGAGCAGTTCTTC.

This sequence joins TRBV7-9 and TRBJ2-1; 10 bases are a match to TRBD1. The CDR3 covers 15 residues. Per the germline V gene, CDR1 is SEHNR and CDR2 is FQNEAQ (reference sequence). The V and J ends lost 2 bases and 10 bases, in that order; junction bases with no gene match: 8. Here the CDR3 DNA reads TGTGCCAGCAGCTTACAAAGGACAGGGGGTTTGGAGCAGTTCTTC. Residues: CASSLQRTGGLEQFF.

The chain joins TRBV11-2 to TRBJ1-2; D might be TRBD1 (6 bases). Trimming left V 1 base short and J 4 bases short, with 10 bases between. The CDR3 runs 14 residues. Looked up from germline, CDR1 is SGHAT and CDR2 is FQNNGV. The CDR3 DNA follows: TGTGCCAGCAGCTTAGTGTCAGGGGTCTATGGCTACACCTTC. Amino acids: CASSLVSGVYGYTF.

The chain uses TRBV5-6 and TRBJ1-2; 11 bases are a match to TRBD1. Germline V CDR1 and CDR2: SGHDT, YYEEEE. Trimming took 0 bases from V and 8 from J; bases not matched to a gene: 6. This CDR3 comprises 15 residues. CDR3 nucleotides: TGTGCCAGCAGCTTGGGAGGACAGGGGGCTCTGGGCTACACCTTC. This sequence encodes CASSLGGQGALGYTF.

V gene TRBV27 combines with J gene TRBJ2-1; tentatively, D is TRBD1 or TRBD2 (5 bases each). Germline values: CDR1 MNHEY, CDR2 SMNVEV (reference sequence). The CDR3 length is 18 residues. Trimming shortened V by 3 bases and J by 2 bases, and 20 bases separated the two germline ends. CDR3 DNA sequence: TGTGCCAGCAGTTTTCTCTCACTAGGGGTAAACCCCTACAATGAGCAGTTCTTC. Translation: CASSFLSLGVNPYNEQFF.

The V and J genes are TRBV11-3 and TRBJ2-3; tentatively, D is TRBD1 or TRBD2 (7 bases each). V lost 5 bases and J lost 2, with 14 bases in between. Germline V gives CDR1 SGHNT, CDR2 YENEEA. The CDR3 totals 15 residues. CDR3 coding DNA: TGTGCCAGCAGCAGCGGGACAGCGGACACAGATACGCAGTATTTT. As protein: CASSSGTADTDTQYF.

The chain combines TRBV6-1 with TRBJ2-5; D could derive from TRBD1 or TRBD2 (5 bases each). The CDR3 loop spans 14 amino acids. Trimming took 1 base from V and 7 from J, leaving 13 bases between them. Germline V CDR1 and CDR2: MNHNS, SASEGT. CDR3 nucleotides: TGTGCCAGCAGTGAAGTGGGGGATTGGGTGACCCAGTACTTC. Encoded protein: CASSEVGDWVTQYF.

This clone has a handful of counts. This sequence joins TRBV27 and TRBJ1-3; D might be TRBD1 (6 bases). V was pared by 6 bases and J by 3 bases, with 15 bases between. Germline V gene sequence: CDR1 MNHEY, CDR2 SMNVEV (reference sequence). The CDR3 consists of 15 residues. The CDR3 reads CASSQTRGFGNTIYF. DNA of the CDR3: TGTGCCAGCAGCCAGACCAGGGGATTTGGAAACACCATATATTTT.

About this clone itself: In the same sample, other DNA sequences code for this CDR3. This sequence joins TRBV27 and TRBJ1-1; D not resolved. With 1 base removed from V and 1 base from J, the gap between germline ends came to 7 bases. Germline assignment: CDR1 MNHEY and CDR2 SMNVEV (reference sequence). The CDR3 covers 14 residues. The CDR3 DNA is TGTGCCAGCAGTTTATTGGGCGGGAACACTGAAGCTTTCTTT. Protein: CASSLLGGNTEAFF.

Comments on this clone: The sample has other DNA sequences that encode this CDR3 too. This rearrangement joins TRBV30 to TRBJ1-2; tentatively, D is TRBD1 (5 bases). This CDR3 spans 13 amino acids. Trimming removed 1 base from V and 2 bases from J, with 8 bases in between. Per germline, CDR1 GTSNPN and CDR2 SVGIG (reference sequence). The CDR3 DNA reads as TGTGCCTGGAGTGGGGACGGAAACTATGGCTACACCTTC. Amino acid sequence: CAWSGDGNYGYTF.

About this clone itself: The same CDR3 also results from other DNA sequences found in this sample. The chain is built from TRBV18 and TRBJ2-7; D ambiguous. Trimming cost V 3 bases and J 3 bases, with 12 bases left between them. The germline CDR1 and CDR2 sequences are KGHSH and LQKENI. The CDR3 loop spans 14 amino acids. The CDR3 sequence is CASSPPGTVYEQYF. CDR3 in DNA: TGTGCCAGCTCACCGCCCGGAACTGTCTACGAGCAGTACTTC.

The CDR3 loop reads CASSVYPGQGEETQYF. CDR3 coding DNA: TGTGCCAGCAGTGTCTATCCGGGACAGGGTGAAGAGACCCAGTACTTC. The chain employs TRBV28 and TRBJ2-5, with TRBD1 matching over 9 bases. V lost 5 bases, J lost 3 bases, and 10 bases stayed unmatched. The CDR3 extends over 16 amino acids. Germline loops: CDR1 MDHEN, CDR2 SYDVKM.

The chain uses TRBV6-5 and TRBJ1-5, with a weak D call TRBD1 (5 bases). The germline V gene encodes CDR1 MNHEY and CDR2 SVGAGI. The CDR3 is 14 amino acids. V lost 0 bases and J lost 5, with 8 bases in between. The CDR3 nucleotides are TGTGCCAGCAGTTACTCAGGGGAGGATCAGCCCCAGCATTTT. Translation: CASSYSGEDQPQHF.

The gene calls are TRBV27 and TRBJ2-2; TRBD2 might be the D (5 bases). This CDR3 region has 19 residues. V lost 1 base and J lost 3, with 21 bases in between. Germline loops: CDR1 MNHEY, CDR2 SMNVEV (reference sequence). The CDR3 coding sequence is TGTGCCAGCAGTTTATTGGGTTCTGCGAAGGTGGAGGACACCGGGGAGCTGTTTTTT. Protein product: CASSLLGSAKVEDTGELFF.

This chain uses TRBV6-6 with TRBJ2-5; TRBD1 matches 7 bases. Germline-derived CDR1 and CDR2 are MNHNY and SVGAGI (reference sequence). Unmatched junction bases numbered 6, after V lost 2 bases and J lost 0 bases. The CDR3 is 16 amino acids. This CDR3 is CASSYGEGANQETQYF. CDR3 DNA: TGTGCCAGCAGTTACGGAGAGGGGGCAAACCAAGAGACCCAGTACTTC.

The chain couples TRBV27 to TRBJ1-6; 7 bases agree with TRBD1. Unmatched junction bases numbered 7, after V lost 5 bases and J lost 6 bases. The CDR3 length is 15 residues. Germline values: CDR1 MNHEY, CDR2 SMNVEV (reference sequence). The CDR3 DNA is TGTGCCAGCAGTACCCGGACAGGTCCTAATTCACCCCTCCACTTT. This translates into CASSTRTGPNSPLHF.

The chain links TRBV13 to TRBJ2-3; a possible D gene is TRBD1 (5 bases). V was trimmed by 7 bases and J by 2 bases, leaving 13 bases between them. CDR3 length equals 14 residues. CDR1 and CDR2 (germline): PRHDT, FYEKMQ (reference sequence). CDR3 bases: TGTGCCAGCACCCACCTGACAGACACAGATACGCAGTATTTT. This encodes CASTHLTDTDTQYF.

The gene calls are TRBV7-9 and TRBJ1-5; D is uncertain. The V end was cut by 3 bases, the J end by 7 bases, with 10 bases between. The CDR3 has 13 residues. CDR1 SEHNR and CDR2 FQNEAQ come from the germline V gene (reference sequence). This CDR3 is CASSLEGRQPQHF. The CDR3 DNA sequence: TGTGCCAGCAGCTTGGAAGGACGGCAGCCCCAGCATTTT.

The CDR3 is CASSLSLRGPPLHF. Written as DNA, the CDR3 is TGTGCCAGCAGTTTAAGTCTCAGGGGTCCACCCCTCCACTTT. The gene calls are TRBV27 and TRBJ1-6; weak D call: TRBD1 (6 bases). Per the germline V gene, CDR1 is MNHEY and CDR2 is SMNVEV (reference sequence). Trimming took 2 bases from V and 11 from J, leaving 13 bases between them. The CDR3 loop spans 14 amino acids.

The V call is TRBV7-9, the J call TRBJ2-5; 8 positions agree with TRBD1. Trimming removed 4 bases from V and 7 bases from J; junction bases left unmatched: 20. Germline lookup yields CDR1 SEHNR and CDR2 FQNEAQ (reference sequence). This CDR3 is built from 18 residues. The CDR3: CASSSRTGPIDHRATQYF. CDR3 sequence (DNA): TGTGCCAGCAGCTCCCGGACAGGGCCCATAGACCATCGAGCGACCCAGTACTTC. Together with reference TRBV7-9 and TRBJ2-5, the CDR3 gives the full variable domain: DTGVSQNPRHKITKRGQNVTFRCDPISEHNRLYWYRQTLGQGPEFLTYFQNEAQLEKSRLLSDRFSAERPKGSFSTLEIQRTEQGDSAMYLCASSSRTGPIDHRATQYFGPGTRLLVL.

The V and J genes are TRBV10-3 and TRBJ2-7, with TRBD2 matching 8 bases. J lost 1 base, V lost 8 bases, and 10 bases had no gene match. Germline-derived CDR1 and CDR2 are ENHRY and SYGVKD. The CDR3 loop spans 15 amino acids. This CDR3 is CAILSGASGSYEQYF. CDR3 nucleotide sequence: TGTGCCATCCTCTCGGGGGCTAGCGGGTCCTACGAGCAGTACTTC.

V is TRBV7-9 and J is TRBJ1-3; 7 bases map to TRBD1. Germline CDR1 is SEHNR and CDR2 is FQNEAQ (reference sequence). The CDR3 covers 16 residues. V shed 3 bases, J shed 8 bases, and the junction held 13 bases outside the gene matches. The CDR3 DNA is TGTGCCAGCAGCTTCCCAGGGGGGCACCTGCTAGACACCATATATTTT. Amino acid sequence: CASSFPGGHLLDTIYF.

CDR3 protein: CATSRDSMAGEGNQPQHF. Here the CDR3 DNA reads TGTGCCACCAGCAGAGATTCAATGGCCGGGGAAGGCAATCAGCCCCAGCATTTT. This rearrangement joins TRBV15 to TRBJ1-5; D unclear. Germline V lookup: CDR1 LNHNV, CDR2 YYDKDF (reference sequence). The CDR3 consists of 18 residues. The ends were cut back, 0 bases at V and 2 bases at J, with 17 bases in the middle.

This clone was detected only once. The chain is built from TRBV5-1 and TRBJ2-7; no firm D call. V dropped 0 bases and J dropped 7 bases, with 20 bases sitting between them. This CDR3 has 16 residues. From germline, CDR1 is SGHRS and CDR2 YFSETQ. The CDR3 region is CASSLAVGAGLKEQYF. CDR3 nucleotide sequence: TGCGCCAGCAGCTTGGCGGTCGGAGCAGGCCTTAAGGAGCAGTACTTC.